This T cell receptor (beta chain) originates from a study of cytomegalovirus exposure and HLA in healthy donors. General study points: With further analysis later on, most CMV-associated TCR beta chains appeared HLA-restricted. The investigators catalogued 164 TCR beta chains as cytomegalovirus-associated.

PCR was performed using 60 Vbeta and 13 Jbeta primers. The table came from immunoSEQ multiplex PCR; TCRdb's copy has only in-frame clones and leaves some out. The sample lists about 180,000 clones, approximately 84% occurring once. The CDR3 has 16 amino acids. CDR1 is SGHDT, CDR2 YYEEEE, per germline. V lost 4 bases and J lost 5, with 22 bases in between. Concerning this clone itself: Its antigen is unidentified.

The receptor was derived from a girl under 18 in good health and CMV-seropositive. This sequence joins TRBV5-6 and TRBJ2-7; D is possibly TRBD1 (5 bases). Sequenced sample: PBMCs. Here the CDR3 reads CASSLRQYVPVNEQYF. CDR3 in DNA: TGTGCCAGCAGCCTTCGACAGTACGTCCCAGTAAACGAGCAGTACTTC.